Reported below is one TCR beta chain. This CDR3 is 14 amino acids long. Germline lookup yields CDR1 SEHNR and CDR2 FQNEAQ (reference sequence). V shed 2 bases, J shed 3 bases, and the junction held 4 bases outside the gene matches. Methods used by the authors: Amplified reference gene primers provided the basis for estimating nucleated cell counts. Generated by immunoSEQ multiplex PCR, the TCRdb table keeps only in-frame clones and is missing some. V, J and clone size are taken as reported in that table, and D and trimming were inferred from the DNA itself. The sample has around 150,000 clones; over 75% are singletons. These data originate in a study of blood T cell repertoires in COVID-19. Study overall: There were acute and convalescent COVID-19 samples, and they came from the United States, Italy and Spain. T cells, B-cell-depleted T cells, or PBMCs supplied cDNA or gDNA.

This receptor was obtained from a woman aged 45-65 years with acute or convalescent COVID-19. V usage is TRBV7-9 and J usage is TRBJ2-7; TRBD1 matches 7 bases. The sequenced material came from peripheral blood. The CDR3 DNA sequence: TGTGCCAGCAGCTTACCGGGACAGCTCTACGAGCAGTACTTC. Protein sequence: CASSLPGQLYEQYF.